This T cell receptor beta chain comes out of a study of blood T cell repertoires in COVID-19. Study as a whole: Collection of acute and convalescent COVID-19 samples took place in the United States, Italy and Spain.

Original processing notes: Estimation of nucleated cell counts relied on the amplification of reference gene primers. Some clones are missing from TCRdb's copy, which holds only in-frame ones; the method was immunoSEQ multiplex PCR. The V and J calls and clone size come from that table; D and trimming were worked out from the DNA. The table includes a few hundred thousand clones, about 82% detected once. The CDR3 has 15 residues. The V end was cut by 4 bases, the J end by 2 bases, with 16 bases between. The germline V gene has CDR1 SGHRS and CDR2 YFSETQ. J is TRBJ2-7 and V is TRBV5-1; TRBD2 is a possible D gene (7 bases). The material sequenced was peripheral blood. This sequence was found in a woman aged 45-65 years with acute or convalescent COVID-19. The CDR3 sequence: CASSRGAADTYEQYF. CDR3 coding DNA: TGCGCCAGCAGCCGGGGGGCCGCGGACACCTACGAGCAGTACTTC.